This entry is about one TCR beta chain. Trimming removed 3 bases from V and 9 bases from J, with 12 bases in between. The CDR3 consists of 14 residues. CDR1 and CDR2 from the germline V gene are LNHDA and SQIVND (reference sequence). The sample originates from a study of blood T cell repertoires in COVID-19. Per the authors' pipeline: Estimates of nucleated cell counts were drawn from the amplification of reference gene primers. Produced via immunoSEQ multiplex PCR; TCRdb's table is partial and in-frame only. The DNA gave D and trimming, while V, J and clone size come from that table. The sample consists of roughly 230,000 clones, about 85% of them appearing once.

Sequencing used peripheral blood. This sequence was found in a woman at least 80 years old with COVID-19, enrolled during active disease. V gene TRBV19 combines with J gene TRBJ1-6; D unresolved. CDR3 in amino acids: CASSMRIDGSPLHF. The CDR3 nucleotides read TGTGCCAGTAGTATGCGGATTGACGGTTCACCCCTCCACTTT. Complete variable domain (other parts from reference TRBV19 and TRBJ1-6): DGGITQSPKYLFRKEGQNVTLSCEQNLNHDAMYWYRQDPGQGLRLIYYSQIVNDFQKGDIAEGYSVSREKKESFPLTVTSAQKNPTAFYLCASSMRIDGSPLHFGNGTRLTVT.